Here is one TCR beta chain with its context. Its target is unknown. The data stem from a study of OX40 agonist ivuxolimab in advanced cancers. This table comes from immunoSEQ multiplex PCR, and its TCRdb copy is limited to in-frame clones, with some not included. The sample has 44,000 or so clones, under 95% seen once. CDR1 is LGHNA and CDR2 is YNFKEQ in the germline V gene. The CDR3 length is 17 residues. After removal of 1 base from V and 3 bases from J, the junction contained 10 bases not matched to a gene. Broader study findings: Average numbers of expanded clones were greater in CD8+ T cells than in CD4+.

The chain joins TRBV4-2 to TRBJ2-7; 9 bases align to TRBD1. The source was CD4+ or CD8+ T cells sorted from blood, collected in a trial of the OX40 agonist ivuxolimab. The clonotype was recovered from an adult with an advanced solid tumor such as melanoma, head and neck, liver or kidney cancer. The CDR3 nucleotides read TGTGCCAGCAGCCAAGGGCGTCCGGGACAGGGTAACTACGAGCAGTACTTC. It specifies CASSQGRPGQGNYEQYF.